The next 31 T cell receptor beta chains were all read from a single sample in a study of radiation and T cells in renal cell carcinoma. Method: immunoSEQ multiplex PCR; TCRdb's copy keeps in-frame clones and lacks some. The data hold 140,000 to 150,000 clones, with about 85% observed a single time. Time point reported: baseline pretreatment blood. This sample's treatment: 15 Gy SBRT to primary tumor, nephrectomy 4 weeks later. The sample was blood, taken from a patient whose treatment included radiotherapy and nephrectomy. The receptor set was obtained from a woman in her 70s with renal cell carcinoma.

The V call is TRBV11-3, the J call TRBJ2-5; 12 nucleotides agree with TRBD2. The germline V gene has CDR1 SGHNT and CDR2 YENEEA. V trimming: 1 base; J trimming: 6 bases; junction bases outside the gene matches: 9. The CDR3 contains 17 residues. The CDR3 DNA reads TGTGCCAGCAGCTTAGTGGGACTAGCGGGTTCCGGGAAGACCCAGTACTTC. This codes for CASSLVGLAGSGKTQYF.

The V gene is TRBV28, the J gene TRBJ1-2, with D uncertain. Germline V gene sequence: CDR1 MDHEN, CDR2 SYDVKM. This CDR3 is 12 amino acids long. Trimming removed 7 bases from V and 2 bases from J, with 8 bases in between. CDR3 DNA: TGTGCCAGCACCTCTAGCAACTATGGCTACACCTTC. Residues: CASTSSNYGYTF.

CDR3 sequence reads: CASSEASGQYF. DNA of the CDR3: TGTGCCAGCAGCGAGGCTTCGGGGCAGTACTTC. The chain has TRBV25-1 and TRBJ2-7; no firm D call. Germline CDR1 and CDR2: MGHDK and SYGVNS. This CDR3 is built from 11 residues. The germline V and J ends were trimmed by 6 bases and 9 bases, with 12 bases remaining between them.

CDR3 sequence (DNA): TGCAGCGTTCCGGGGGAGACAGGTCTTGGTGAAAAACTGTTTTTT. Its translation is CSVPGETGLGEKLFF. The chain employs TRBV29-1 and TRBJ1-4, with D perhaps matching TRBD1 (6 bases). V was shortened by 5 bases and J by 7 bases, with 20 bases between the two germline ends. Germline CDR1 SQVTM, CDR2 ANQGSEA. The CDR3 contains 15 residues.

J is TRBJ2-7 and V is TRBV2; 10 bases are a match to TRBD1. Germline CDR1 and CDR2: SNHLY and FYNNEI. V trimming: 7 bases; J trimming: 0 bases; junction bases outside the gene matches: 6. This CDR3 is 15 amino acids long. For the CDR3, the DNA is TGTGCCAGCATTGGGGGGACAGGGGTCTCCTACGAGCAGTACTTC. Protein sequence: CASIGGTGVSYEQYF.

The rearrangement links TRBV27 to TRBJ1-3; 7 bases are shared with TRBD1. The CDR3 totals 12 residues. Looked up from germline, CDR1 is MNHEY and CDR2 is SMNVEV (reference sequence). Trimming at V came to 7 bases and at J to 5 bases, leaving 2 bases not matched to a gene. The CDR3 DNA reads as TGTGCCAGCAAGGGACAGAGAAACACCATATATTTT. Protein product: CASKGQRNTIYF.

The V call is TRBV7-9, the J call TRBJ2-2; D ambiguous. The V gene's germline CDR1 is SEHNR and CDR2 FQNEAQ (reference sequence). Between the trimmed V and J ends, which lost 1 base and 7 bases, there was a span of 13 bases. CDR3 length: 15 residues. DNA of the CDR3: TGTGCCAGCAGCTTAGATCAAACAGTTAGCGGGGAGCTGTTTTTT. Amino acid sequence: CASSLDQTVSGELFF.

Only one count was recorded for this clone. V gene TRBV6-1 combines with J gene TRBJ2-1, with a possible D match to TRBD2 (6 bases). The CDR3 covers 13 residues. Germline V gene sequence: CDR1 MNHNS, CDR2 SASEGT. V lost 4 bases and J lost 6, with 10 bases in between. The CDR3 DNA is TGTGCCAGCAGTGCTCTCGGGGGCAATGAGCAGTTCTTC. Amino acids: CASSALGGNEQFF.

The rearrangement uses TRBV7-9 and TRBJ2-2; 7 bases are a match to TRBD1. Trimming at V came to 6 bases and at J to 0 bases, leaving 10 bases not matched to a gene. Germline loops: CDR1 SEHNR, CDR2 FQNEAQ (reference sequence). CDR3 length equals 17 residues. CDR3 sequence reads: CASRSGFGTANTGELFF. The CDR3, as DNA: TGTGCCAGCAGGTCAGGGTTCGGGACAGCGAACACCGGGGAGCTGTTTTTT.

The chain recombines TRBV21-1 with TRBJ2-7; the table's D gene call, TRBD2, was not cross checked with the DNA. TRBV21-1 represents a pseudogene. This CDR3 has 16 residues. The CDR3 reads CASTLRRERQSYEQYF. DNA for the CDR3: TGTGCCAGCACGCTCAGAAGGGAGCGGCAGTCCTACGAGCAGTACTTC.

The rearrangement uses TRBV6-4 and TRBJ2-7, with 8 positions matching TRBD1. CDR3 length: 16 amino acids. Germline CDR1 reads MRHNA; CDR2 reads SNTAGT. After removal of 0 bases from V and 1 base from J, the junction contained 5 bases not matched to a gene. CDR3: CASSDSRGQESYEQYF. For the CDR3, the DNA is TGTGCCAGCAGTGACTCGAGGGGACAGGAATCCTACGAGCAGTACTTC.

V is TRBV28 and J is TRBJ1-4; the D gene is possibly TRBD1 (6 bases). CDR1 MDHEN and CDR2 SYDVKM come from the germline V gene. The CDR3 spans 16 residues. V lost 5 bases and J lost 8, with 21 bases in between. The DNA for the CDR3 is TGTGCCAGCAGTCTCCTCACACAGGGCTGGGGAGAAAAACTGTTTTTT. This codes for CASSLLTQGWGEKLFF.

CDR3 sequence reads: CASNPRGNTEAFF. In nucleotides, the CDR3 is TGTGCCAGCAACCCCCGGGGGAACACTGAAGCTTTCTTT. This chain links TRBV28 with TRBJ1-1, with no clear D. Germline lookup yields CDR1 MDHEN and CDR2 SYDVKM. The CDR3 totals 13 residues. Trimming pared 7 bases from V and 1 base from J, leaving 10 bases between.

This chain uses TRBV7-9 with TRBJ1-2, with D possibly matching TRBD1 (6 bases). In germline, CDR1 is SEHNR, CDR2 FQNEAQ (reference sequence). V lost 5 bases and J lost 4, with 11 bases in between. This CDR3 region has 13 residues. This chain's CDR3 is CASSRGQFYGYTF. The CDR3 nucleotides read TGTGCCAGCAGCCGTGGACAGTTCTATGGCTACACCTTC.

The rearrangement links TRBV15 to TRBJ2-7; 10 bases agree with TRBD1. Germline CDR1 LNHNV, CDR2 YYDKDF (reference sequence). The CDR3 runs to 15 residues. The J segment lost 2 bases and the V segment lost 8 bases, leaving 9 bases of the junction unmatched. The CDR3 loop reads CATGGDRGETYEQYF. DNA of the CDR3: TGTGCCACCGGGGGGGACAGGGGAGAAACCTACGAGCAGTACTTC. Filled out from reference TRBV15 and TRBJ2-7, the complete variable domain reads DAMVIQNPRYQVTQFGKPVTLSCSQTLNHNVMYWYQQKSSQAPKLLFHYYDKDFNNEADTPDNFQSRRPNTSFCFLDIRSPGLGDTAMYLCATGGDRGETYEQYFGPGTRLTVT.

V is TRBV5-4 and J is TRBJ2-6, with 7 nucleotides matching TRBD1. With 6 bases clipped from V and 2 bases from J, the junction kept 5 bases outside the gene matches. From germline, CDR1 is SGHNT and CDR2 YYREEE (reference sequence). CDR3 size: 15 residues. Here the CDR3 DNA reads TGTGCCAGCACCGAGGGGGCGCCTGGGGCCAACGTCCTGACTTTC. Translating gives CASTEGAPGANVLTF.

The chain joins TRBV19 to TRBJ2-5, with 9 positions matching TRBD2. J gave up 4 bases and V 5 bases, and 5 bases lay outside the gene matches. Germline CDR1 and CDR2: LNHDA and SQIVND (reference sequence). The CDR3 is made up of 14 amino acids. Written as DNA, the CDR3 is TGTGCCAGTAGTTTAGCGGGGGCCCCAGAGACCCAGTACTTC. Its protein is CASSLAGAPETQYF.

In its sample, this clone was seen a few times. CDR3 DNA sequence: TGTGCCAGCAGCGCCAGTCATAGCGGTTCCTATAATTCACCCCTCCACTTT. It yields the protein CASSASHSGSYNSPLHF. This rearrangement joins TRBV28 to TRBJ1-6; D is unclear. Deletions cut 6 bases from V and 1 base from J, with 16 bases between. CDR3 size: 17 residues. CDR1 MDHEN and CDR2 SYDVKM come from the germline V gene.

V and J are TRBV7-9 and TRBJ1-2; D gene unclear. The V gene lost 0 bases and the J gene lost 7 bases, with 9 bases spanning the gap. Germline V lookup: CDR1 SEHNR, CDR2 FQNEAQ (reference sequence). This CDR3 is built from 13 residues. The CDR3 coding sequence is TGTGCCAGCAGCTTAGCGTTGGCTTTTGGCTACACCTTC. This sequence encodes CASSLALAFGYTF.

The chain has TRBV7-6 and TRBJ1-1; 8 bases align to TRBD1. Germline loops: CDR1 SGHVS, CDR2 FNYEAQ. There are 15 residues in the CDR3. Trimming at V came to 6 bases and at J to 4 bases, leaving 10 bases not matched to a gene. The CDR3 reads CASRPNTGGTTEAFF. For the CDR3, the DNA is TGTGCCAGCAGACCTAACACAGGGGGTACCACTGAAGCTTTCTTT.

The chain is built from TRBV30 and TRBJ2-2; TRBD1 agrees at 7 bases. After removal of 0 bases from V and 7 bases from J, the junction contained 11 bases not matched to a gene. CDR1 GTSNPN and CDR2 SVGIG come from the germline V gene (reference sequence). This CDR3 is 16 amino acids long. The DNA of the CDR3 is TGTGCCTGGAGTGTACCTCAGGGGGTCACTTACGGGGAGCTGTTTTTT. The encoded protein is CAWSVPQGVTYGELFF.

This chain links TRBV7-3 with TRBJ1-5; D is undetermined. Trimming shortened V by 0 bases and J by 3 bases, and 3 bases separated the two germline ends. Germline lookup yields CDR1 SGHTA and CDR2 FQGTGA. This CDR3 is 13 amino acids long. The CDR3 here is CASSLTFNQPQHF. CDR3 sequence (DNA): TGTGCCAGCAGCTTAACTTTCAATCAGCCCCAGCATTTT.

The V call is TRBV29-1, the J call TRBJ2-5; perhaps TRBD1 as D (6 bases). The J call may be mistaken, given a closer DNA end match to TRBJ2-7. CDR3 size: 14 residues. Per germline, CDR1 SQVTM and CDR2 ANQGSEA. The CDR3 nucleotides are TGCAGCGCGAGGGGGACGGGGAAGTGGCCCGAGCAGTACTTC. It yields the protein CSARGTGKWPEQYF.

The gene calls are TRBV5-1 and TRBJ2-1; D is unresolved. V dropped 4 bases and J dropped 0 bases, with 14 bases sitting between them. CDR1 and CDR2 from the germline V gene are SGHRS and YFSETQ. CDR3 length equals 16 residues. The CDR3 here is CASSPTNYRSYNEQFF. CDR3 DNA sequence: TGCGCCAGCAGCCCAACAAATTATCGCTCCTACAATGAGCAGTTCTTC. Complete variable domain (other parts from reference TRBV5-1 and TRBJ2-1): KAGVTQTPRYLIKTRGQQVTLSCSPISGHRSVSWYQQTPGQGLQFLFEYFSETQRNKGNFPGRFSGRQFSNSRSEMNVSTLELGDSALYLCASSPTNYRSYNEQFFGPGTRLTVL.

The sample holds a few counts of this clone. The chain carries TRBV7-9 and TRBJ1-1; D gene uncertain. The V end was cut by 1 base, the J end by 1 base, with 10 bases between. Germline V gene lookup returns CDR1 SEHNR and CDR2 FQNEAQ (reference sequence). The CDR3 contains 15 residues. The chain's CDR3 is CASSLDPLQNTEAFF. CDR3 sequence (DNA): TGTGCCAGCAGCTTAGATCCGCTTCAGAACACTGAAGCTTTCTTT.

The chain carries TRBV4-1 and TRBJ2-1, with 7 bases matching TRBD1. The CDR3 runs 14 residues. CDR1 and CDR2 from the germline V gene are MGHRA and YSYEKL. J gave up 4 bases and V 3 bases, and 3 bases lay outside the gene matches. DNA for the CDR3: TGCGCCAGCAGCCAGGACAGGCTTTACAATGAGCAGTTCTTC. It codes for CASSQDRLYNEQFF.

This chain connects TRBV7-6 to TRBJ1-5; no definite D call. The V gene lost 4 bases and the J gene lost 4 bases, with 8 bases spanning the gap. The germline gives CDR1 SGHVS, CDR2 FNYEAQ. The CDR3 spans 13 residues. The CDR3 DNA is TGTGCCAGCAGCTCCAGAGAAAATCAGCCCCAGCATTTT. This encodes CASSSRENQPQHF.

V is TRBV5-4 and J is TRBJ1-1, with a weak D call TRBD1 (6 bases). The V end lost 0 bases, the J end lost 4 bases, and 16 bases lay between the germline ends. Germline loops: CDR1 SGHNT, CDR2 YYREEE (reference sequence). The CDR3 loop spans 16 amino acids. The CDR3 loop reads CASSLGGQQGSTEAFF. CDR3 in DNA: TGTGCCAGCAGCTTGGGGGGTCAACAGGGTAGCACTGAAGCTTTCTTT.

V usage is TRBV5-4 and J usage is TRBJ2-7, with D maybe TRBD1 (5 bases). The CDR3 is 13 residues long. The germline gives CDR1 SGHNT, CDR2 YYREEE (reference sequence). V shed 1 base and J shed 3 bases, with 8 bases lying between them. The CDR3 DNA sequence: TGTGCCAGCAGCTTGACAGGTAGCTACGAGCAGTACTTC. Its translation is CASSLTGSYEQYF.

The table lists this clone with a few counts. V is TRBV30 and J is TRBJ2-5; the match to TRBD2 covers 9 bases. The CDR3 covers 16 residues. Germline V lookup: CDR1 GTSNPN, CDR2 SVGIG (reference sequence). The junction had 5 bases not matched to a gene; V was cut back by 0 bases and J by 0 bases. The CDR3 reads CAWSVPAGGDQETQYF. CDR3 sequence (DNA): TGTGCCTGGAGTGTCCCAGCGGGGGGTGACCAAGAGACCCAGTACTTC. Filled out from reference TRBV30 and TRBJ2-5, the complete variable domain reads SQTIHQWPATLVQPVGSPLSLECTVEGTSNPNLYWYRQAAGRGLQLLFYSVGIGQISSEVPQNLSASRPQDRQFILSSKKLLLSDSGFYLCAWSVPAGGDQETQYFGPGTRLLVL.

V gene TRBV11-1 combines with J gene TRBJ1-1, with 7 bases fitting TRBD1. Germline lookup yields CDR1 SGHAT and CDR2 FQDESV (reference sequence). Trimming took 4 bases from V and 0 from J; bases not matched to a gene: 5. The CDR3 is 15 residues long. As DNA, the CDR3 is TGTGCCAGCAGCTCCGGGACAGACATGAACACTGAAGCTTTCTTT. Protein product: CASSSGTDMNTEAFF.